These 32 T cell receptor beta chains were sequenced from one sample in a study of shared clonotypes between healthy human individuals. Assay used: immunoSEQ multiplex PCR; TCRdb lists only in-frame clones, some missing. The sample lists 600,000 to 750,000 clones; roughly 72% were seen once. The sequenced sample consisted of memory CD4+ T cells sorted from blood. Subset indicated: CD45RA-negative fraction. Receptors originate from a woman under 40 in good health.

The gene calls are TRBV14 and TRBJ1-4, with D possibly matching TRBD1 (5 bases). V lost 6 bases and J lost 1, with 21 bases in between. The germline V gene encodes CDR1 SGHDN and CDR2 FVKESK. The CDR3 has 18 residues. DNA for the CDR3: TGTGCCAGCAGTCCCGGTCGCAGGGCGCGGGGAACTAATGAAAAACTGTTTTTT. Its translation: CASSPGRRARGTNEKLFF.

The V gene is TRBV5-1, the J gene TRBJ1-2; tentatively, D is TRBD1 (6 bases). CDR1 and CDR2 from the germline V gene are SGHRS and YFSETQ. Trimming took 7 bases from V and 2 from J, leaving 6 bases between them. The CDR3 is 11 amino acids. The CDR3 here is CASGQNYGYTF. As DNA, the CDR3 is TGCGCCAGCGGACAGAACTATGGCTACACCTTC.

The chain has TRBV28 and TRBJ2-1; the match to TRBD2 covers 10 bases. This CDR3 spans 16 amino acids. J was trimmed by 7 bases and V by 8 bases; bases with no gene match: 14. Germline CDR1 is MDHEN and CDR2 is SYDVKM. The CDR3: CASGNLAGALRNEQFF. CDR3 nucleotide sequence: TGTGCCAGCGGCAACCTAGCGGGAGCCCTTCGGAATGAGCAGTTCTTC.

This clone was detected only a few times. This sequence joins TRBV29-1 and TRBJ2-3; 9 bases match TRBD1. The CDR3 is 14 residues long. The V gene's germline CDR1 is SQVTM and CDR2 ANQGSEA. V shed 5 bases and J 4 bases; nucleotides not matched to a gene: 7. The CDR3 coding sequence is TGCAGCGTTTTCGGGACAGGGAGCTCAGATACGCAGTATTTT. It translates to CSVFGTGSSDTQYF.

Remarks on this clone: The sample contains more than one DNA sequence encoding this CDR3. The chain links TRBV18 to TRBJ2-1, with 10 nucleotides matching TRBD2. The CDR3 is 16 residues long. The ends lost 6 bases at V and 4 bases at J; junction bases unmatched: 9. CDR1 is KGHSH, CDR2 LQKENI, per germline. CDR3 nucleotides: TGTGCCAGCTCGCCGAGACTAGCGGGTGATTACAATGAGCAGTTCTTC. Translation gives CASSPRLAGDYNEQFF.

The chain links TRBV6-5 to TRBJ2-5; maybe TRBD2 (5 bases). Trimming took 2 bases from V and 5 from J, leaving 18 bases between them. This CDR3 contains 16 residues. Per germline, CDR1 MNHEY and CDR2 SVGAGI. The CDR3 DNA reads as TGTGCCAGCAGTTACAAAGGACTGGGTCTCCGGGAGACCCAGTACTTC. Its protein is CASSYKGLGLRETQYF.

J is TRBJ2-5 and V is TRBV19; tentatively, D is TRBD1 or TRBD2 (6 bases each). Trimming removed 10 bases from V and 0 bases from J, with 18 bases in between. Germline V CDR1 and CDR2: LNHDA, SQIVND (reference sequence). The CDR3 spans 15 residues. The CDR3 DNA is TGTGCCACTCGGAGGGGGAGAGTGTACCAAGAGACCCAGTACTTC. Translated: CATRRGRVYQETQYF.

The chain links TRBV5-1 to TRBJ2-5; D not resolved. V was clipped by 2 bases and J by 5 bases, with 7 bases between them. The CDR3 is 12 residues long. Germline V CDR1 and CDR2: SGHRS, YFSETQ. As DNA, the CDR3 is TGCGCCAGCAGCTTATCTTGGGAGACCCAGTACTTC. It specifies CASSLSWETQYF.

Regarding this clone: It is likely a read error: a sequence one base away is far more abundant. The chain joins TRBV11-2 to TRBJ1-5; D not certain. The V and J ends lost 5 bases and 1 base respectively, with 9 bases between them. The CDR3 runs 14 residues. Germline CDR1 reads SGHAT; CDR2 reads FQNNGV. The CDR3 here is CASSQEESNQPQHF. DNA of the CDR3: TGTGCCAGCAGCCAAGAAGAGAGCAATCAGCCCCAGCATTTT.

The gene calls are TRBV18 and TRBJ2-1; possibly TRBD1 for D (6 bases). Trimming shortened V by 2 bases and J by 6 bases, and 17 bases separated the two germline ends. CDR3 size: 16 residues. Germline V gene data show CDR1 as KGHSH and CDR2 as LQKENI. The CDR3 loop reads CASSPTGQTLGNEQFF. For the CDR3, the DNA is TGTGCCAGCTCACCAACCGGACAGACTTTAGGCAATGAGCAGTTCTTC. Complete variable domain (other parts from reference TRBV18 and TRBJ2-1): NAGVMQNPRHLVRRRGQEARLRCSPMKGHSHVYWYRQLPEEGLKFMVYLQKENIIDESGMPKERFSAEFPKEGPSILRIQQVVRGDSAAYFCASSPTGQTLGNEQFFGPGTRLTVL.

To note about this clone: This CDR3 is also generated by other DNA sequences in the sample. V and J are TRBV6-5 and TRBJ1-3; D not certain. The CDR3 loop spans 15 amino acids. Deletions cut 7 bases from V and 0 bases from J, with 13 bases between. Germline-derived CDR1 and CDR2 are MNHEY and SVGAGI. The CDR3 is CASTPTGSSGNTIYF. The CDR3 region has the DNA TGTGCCAGCACCCCCACCGGGAGCTCTGGAAACACCATATATTTT.

This chain uses TRBV5-1 with TRBJ2-2; D remains ambiguous. This CDR3 spans 14 amino acids. The V and J ends lost 7 bases and 4 bases respectively, with 14 bases between them. Germline V lookup: CDR1 SGHRS, CDR2 YFSETQ. For the CDR3, the DNA is TGCGCCAGCTCGACCACGGGTTCCACCGGGGAGCTGTTTTTT. Translation: CASSTTGSTGELFF. The complete variable domain, with remaining parts taken from reference TRBV5-1 and TRBJ2-2, reads KAGVTQTPRYLIKTRGQQVTLSCSPISGHRSVSWYQQTPGQGLQFLFEYFSETQRNKGNFPGRFSGRQFSNSRSEMNVSTLELGDSALYLCASSTTGSTGELFFGEGSRLTVL.

Turning to this clone: Other DNA sequences within the sample encode an identical CDR3. This rearrangement joins TRBV11-2 to TRBJ1-5, with D unclear. In germline, CDR1 is SGHAT, CDR2 FQNNGV. The CDR3 has 13 amino acids. V was cut by 5 bases and J by 4 bases, with 9 bases left in between. The DNA for the CDR3 is TGTGCCAGCAGCCCCGACGGGAATCAGCCCCAGCATTTT. It codes for CASSPDGNQPQHF.

The V gene is TRBV9, the J gene TRBJ2-2; D is possibly TRBD2 (5 bases). CDR3 size: 14 residues. Between the trimmed V and J ends, which lost 4 bases and 6 bases, there was a span of 13 bases. Germline lookup yields CDR1 SGDLS and CDR2 YYNGEE. CDR3 coding DNA: TGTGCCAGCAGCTTTAGCGTATCCGCCGGGGAGCTGTTTTTT. Protein sequence: CASSFSVSAGELFF.

The chain joins TRBV5-6 to TRBJ1-2; 8 bases agree with TRBD1. The CDR3 covers 16 residues. Germline V lookup: CDR1 SGHDT, CDR2 YYEEEE. J was trimmed by 4 bases and V by 0 bases; bases with no gene match: 8. CDR3: CASSLGAGGLGYGYTF. CDR3 in DNA: TGTGCCAGCAGCTTGGGGGCAGGGGGCTTGGGCTATGGCTACACCTTC. The full variable domain, its missing parts supplied by reference TRBV5-6 and TRBJ1-2, is DAGVTQSPTHLIKTRGQQVTLRCSPKSGHDTVSWYQQALGQGPQFIFQYYEEEERQRGNFPDRFSGHQFPNYSSELNVNALLLGDSALYLCASSLGAGGLGYGYTFGSGTRLTVV.

The J gene is TRBJ1-1, the V gene TRBV6-1; D not certain. V gave up 3 bases and J gave up 5 bases, with 16 bases separating them. Germline V gene sequence: CDR1 MNHNS, CDR2 SASEGT. The length of the CDR3 is 15 residues. Written as DNA, the CDR3 is TGTGCCAGCAGTGACTCTCCGACAATGGAAACTGAAGCTTTCTTT. Translation gives CASSDSPTMETEAFF.

V is TRBV29-1 and J is TRBJ2-5, with 12 bases that match TRBD2. There are 14 residues in the CDR3. Per germline, CDR1 SQVTM and CDR2 ANQGSEA. With V trimmed by 6 bases and J by 5 bases, 7 bases remained unmatched. CDR3 residues: CSVARLAGGETQYF. The CDR3 DNA reads as TGCAGCGTGGCCCGTCTAGCGGGAGGGGAGACCCAGTACTTC.

In its sample, this clone was seen a few times. The V call is TRBV20-1, the J call TRBJ2-1; D remains unclear. Germline V gene sequence: CDR1 DFQATT, CDR2 SNEGSKA (reference sequence). The CDR3 runs 11 residues. V was clipped by 6 bases and J by 8 bases, with 11 bases between them. The DNA of the CDR3 is TGCAGTGCCCCCTTGCGGCATGAGCAGTTCTTC. Amino acids: CSAPLRHEQFF.

The CDR3 is CASSSPGTSSYNEQFF. The CDR3 DNA reads as TGTGCCAGCAGTTCTCCCGGGACTAGCTCCTACAATGAGCAGTTCTTC. The chain has TRBV28 and TRBJ2-1; 8 bases map to TRBD2. The CDR3 contains 16 residues. From germline, CDR1 is MDHEN and CDR2 SYDVKM. V trimming: 4 bases; J trimming: 0 bases; junction bases outside the gene matches: 5.

The rearrangement links TRBV19 to TRBJ1-1; a possible D gene is TRBD1 (5 bases). The CDR3 has 13 amino acids. CDR1 is LNHDA, CDR2 SQIVND, per germline (reference sequence). V was clipped by 3 bases and J by 4 bases, with 9 bases between them. This CDR3 is CASSIPGFTEAFF. CDR3 bases: TGTGCCAGTAGTATCCCAGGGTTCACTGAAGCTTTCTTT.

V gene TRBV15 combines with J gene TRBJ2-1; 7 positions agree with TRBD2. This CDR3 has 16 amino acids. Germline CDR1 is LNHNV and CDR2 is YYDKDF (reference sequence). Unmatched junction bases numbered 9, after V lost 0 bases and J lost 7 bases. CDR3 region: CATSREWGGSRNEQFF. DNA of the CDR3: TGTGCCACCAGCAGAGAGTGGGGCGGGAGTAGGAATGAGCAGTTCTTC.

The chain has TRBV7-2 and TRBJ1-1; TRBD1 matches at 7 bases. This CDR3 contains 12 residues. Germline CDR1 SGHTA, CDR2 FQGNSA. J gave up 7 bases and V 5 bases, and 4 bases lay outside the gene matches. CDR3 loop: CASSIQGIEAFF. CDR3 nucleotide sequence: TGTGCCAGCAGCATACAGGGGATTGAAGCTTTCTTT.

The rearrangement uses TRBV28 and TRBJ1-5, with 7 nucleotides matching TRBD1. CDR1 is MDHEN and CDR2 is SYDVKM in the germline V gene. This CDR3 region has 16 residues. The V gene end was trimmed by 5 bases and the J gene end by 7 bases; junction bases not matched to a gene: 14. Written as DNA, the CDR3 is TGTGCCAGCAGTGCCCCCCAGGGGGGGGGTGGACAGCCCCAGCATTTT. Residues: CASSAPQGGGGQPQHF.

The gene calls are TRBV7-2 and TRBJ2-2; maybe TRBD2 (5 bases). The CDR3 loop spans 15 amino acids. From germline, CDR1 is SGHTA and CDR2 FQGNSA. V was shortened by 5 bases and J by 3 bases, with 13 bases between the two germline ends. The CDR3 DNA follows: TGTGCCAGCAGCCTTTACTTCGGGGACACCGGGGAGCTGTTTTTT. Translated: CASSLYFGDTGELFF.

This chain connects TRBV18 to TRBJ2-7; 7 bases are a match to TRBD2. The CDR3 length is 15 residues. With 4 bases clipped from V and 0 bases from J, the junction kept 6 bases outside the gene matches. Germline assignment: CDR1 KGHSH and CDR2 LQKENI. CDR3 amino acids: CASSLDSGLSYEQYF. As DNA, the CDR3 is TGTGCCAGCTCACTAGATAGCGGGCTCTCCTACGAGCAGTACTTC.

The V call is TRBV7-6, the J call TRBJ1-5; D might be TRBD1 (5 bases). V was clipped by 5 bases and J by 4 bases, with 15 bases between them. The CDR3 extends over 15 amino acids. Looked up from germline, CDR1 is SGHVS and CDR2 is FNYEAQ. CDR3 protein: CASSPLAGRNQPQHF. The CDR3 DNA follows: TGTGCCAGCAGCCCCCTTGCAGGGAGGAATCAGCCCCAGCATTTT. Supplemented by reference TRBV7-6 and TRBJ1-5, the full variable domain reads GAGVSQSPRYKVTKRGQDVALRCDPISGHVSLYWYRQALGQGPEFLTYFNYEAQQDKSGLPNDRFSAERPEGSISTLTIQRTEQRDSAMYRCASSPLAGRNQPQHFGDGTRLSIL.

At least ten counts were recorded for this clone. The genes are TRBV7-2 and TRBJ2-7; D is tentatively TRBD1 or TRBD2 (5 bases each). This CDR3 is 14 amino acids long. V was pared by 2 bases and J by 1 base, with 9 bases between. Germline CDR1 is SGHTA and CDR2 is FQGNSA. CDR3 residues: CASSLMRGSYEQYF. Written as DNA, the CDR3 is TGTGCCAGCAGCTTAATGAGGGGATCCTACGAGCAGTACTTC.

This clone was seen just once. The J gene is TRBJ2-1, the V gene TRBV7-6; D possibly corresponds to TRBD2 (5 bases). The germline V and J ends were trimmed by 5 bases and 4 bases, with 15 bases remaining between them. The CDR3 covers 15 residues. In germline, CDR1 is SGHVS, CDR2 FNYEAQ. The CDR3 DNA reads as TGTGCCAGCAGCCCAAACCCCGAGGGTTACAATGAGCAGTTCTTC. Protein: CASSPNPEGYNEQFF.

V usage is TRBV28 and J usage is TRBJ1-2, with D unresolved. The germline V gene has CDR1 MDHEN and CDR2 SYDVKM. Trimming removed 6 bases from V and 5 bases from J, with 19 bases in between. The CDR3 is 15 amino acids. CDR3: CASRTRGNPLYGYTF. DNA of the CDR3: TGTGCCAGCAGGACCCGGGGAAACCCTTTATATGGCTACACCTTC.

This clone was observed a handful of times. This chain links TRBV6-1 with TRBJ1-5; 7 bases are a match to TRBD1. J lost 5 bases, V lost 2 bases, and 3 bases had no gene match. Germline V gene data show CDR1 as MNHNS and CDR2 as SASEGT. The CDR3 loop spans 14 amino acids. CDR3 protein: CASSEQGEHQPQHF. As DNA, the CDR3 is TGTGCCAGCAGTGAACAGGGGGAGCATCAGCCCCAGCATTTT.

As DNA, the CDR3 is TGTGCCAGCAGGGAGGCTACCCTTTTGGACGAGCAGTACTTC. Translation gives CASREATLLDEQYF. This chain uses TRBV28 with TRBJ2-7; weak D call: TRBD2 (5 bases). V was cut by 6 bases and J by 5 bases, with 17 bases left in between. From germline, CDR1 is MDHEN and CDR2 SYDVKM. The CDR3 is made up of 14 amino acids.

This clone has just a few counts. J is TRBJ1-4 and V is TRBV2; unclear D gene. V lost 6 bases and J 0 bases, leaving 11 bases between the germline ends. Germline CDR1 and CDR2: SNHLY and FYNNEI. CDR3 size: 15 residues. The CDR3 DNA reads as TGTGCCAGCAGGGCAACATATGCAACTAATGAAAAACTGTTTTTT. This translates into CASRATYATNEKLFF.